The rows below give T cell receptor beta chains drawn from one sample of a study of shared clonotypes between healthy human individuals. The assay was immunoSEQ multiplex PCR, and TCRdb's table has in-frame clones only and misses some. This sample yields 1.4 million or so clones, of which just under 99% are seen a single time; 0.36% belongs to the top ten. The material sequenced was naive CD4+ T cells sorted from blood. These receptors came from a young man in good health. Both conserved end residues are part of each CDR3. Fields, in order: V gene, D gene, CDR3 length, J gene, clone size, CDR3 protein, CDR3 DNA. The D gene is left open where the match is weak. Rows give clone size only sometimes, using once, few, many, or a class for an expanded clone.

TRBV28	TRBD1	16	TRBJ1-2	-	CASSFRRTGGNYGYTF	TGTGCCAGCAGTTTCCGGAGGACAGGGGGCAACTATGGCTACACCTTC
TRBV9	TRBD2	15	TRBJ2-2	-	CASSYIAGGPGELFF	TGTGCCAGCAGTTACATAGCGGGAGGGCCCGGGGAGCTGTTTTTT
TRBV28	-	14	TRBJ2-7	-	CASRRTGPLGEQYF	TGTGCCAGCAGAAGAACCGGGCCGTTGGGCGAGCAGTACTTC
TRBV29-1	-	8	TRBJ2-1	-	CSYNEQFF	TGCAGCTACAATGAGCAGTTCTTC
TRBV14	-	13	TRBJ2-6	-	CASSQVTGGVLTF	TGTGCCAGCAGCCAAGTAACGGGTGGAGTCCTGACTTTC
TRBV27	-	15	TRBJ2-2	-	CASSLKTLGGGELFF	TGTGCCAGCAGTTTAAAGACCCTCGGGGGCGGGGAGCTGTTTTTT
TRBV4-3	-	15	TRBJ2-7	-	CASSHNGGLSYEQYF	TGCGCCAGCAGCCACAATGGAGGTTTGAGCTACGAGCAGTACTTC
TRBV6-1	-	13	TRBJ1-2	-	CASNIRGLHGYTF	TGTGCCAGCAATATCCGGGGGTTGCATGGCTACACCTTC
TRBV27	TRBD1	17	TRBJ1-4	-	CASSQLDRGPPLEKLFF	TGTGCCAGCAGTCAACTGGACAGGGGGCCTCCTTTGGAAAAACTGTTTTTT
TRBV18	-	15	TRBJ2-7	-	CASSPRDPGLREQYF	TGTGCCAGCTCACCTCGGGATCCAGGGCTGAGGGAGCAGTACTTC
TRBV5-4	-	14	TRBJ1-2	-	CASSPQTGTYGYTF	TGTGCCAGCAGCCCTCAGACAGGAACCTATGGCTACACCTTC
TRBV7-9	TRBD2	18	TRBJ2-3	once	CASSFITSGRASTDTQYF	TGTGCCAGCAGCTTTATAACTAGCGGGAGAGCTAGCACAGATACGCAGTATTTT
TRBV11-2	-	12	TRBJ2-4	-	CASSLVPNIQYF	TGTGCCAGCAGCTTAGTGCCCAACATTCAGTACTTC
TRBV5-1	-	13	TRBJ2-1	-	CASSLVGVAEQFF	TGCGCCAGCAGCTTGGTAGGTGTTGCTGAGCAGTTCTTC
TRBV5-4	-	13	TRBJ2-5	-	CASSLDSQETQYF	TGTGCCAGCAGCTTGGACAGCCAAGAGACCCAGTACTTC
TRBV5-1	-	11	TRBJ2-7	-	CASSLDHEQYF	TGCGCCAGCAGCTTGGACCACGAGCAGTACTTC
TRBV5-4	-	16	TRBJ2-1	-	CASSKTTGRGPNEQFF	TGTGCCAGCAGCAAAACTACAGGGAGGGGTCCCAATGAGCAGTTCTTC
TRBV4-2	TRBD1	16	TRBJ2-1	-	CASSPAGGSRDNEQFF	TGTGCCAGCAGCCCCGCAGGGGGCTCTAGGGACAATGAGCAGTTCTTC
TRBV5-8	-	14	TRBJ1-5	-	CASSKRGPNQPQHF	TGTGCCAGCAGCAAAAGGGGCCCCAATCAGCCCCAGCATTTT
TRBV27	TRBD2	14	TRBJ2-7	once	CASSRLAGRYEQYF	TGTGCCAGCAGTCGACTAGCGGGGCGATACGAGCAGTACTTC
TRBV5-1	TRBD2	14	TRBJ2-1	-	CASSQGLAHNEQFF	TGCGCCAGCAGCCAAGGACTAGCGCACAATGAGCAGTTCTTC
TRBV5-4	-	15	TRBJ1-4	-	CASSYEGQPYEKLFF	TGTGCCAGCAGCTATGAGGGTCAACCCTATGAAAAACTGTTTTTT
TRBV28	-	17	TRBJ1-2	-	CASSFLGRNSPNYGYTF	TGTGCCAGCAGTTTCCTGGGACGGAATTCCCCTAACTATGGCTACACCTTC
TRBV30	-	15	TRBJ2-3	-	CAWSPASGSTDTQYF	TGTGCCTGGAGTCCCGCCAGCGGTAGCACAGATACGCAGTATTTT